This TCR beta chain was found in a study of response to subunit inactivated influenza vaccine. The germline V gene has CDR1 MNHNS and CDR2 SASEGT. V lost 6 bases to trimming and J lost 0 bases, with 12 bases between them. CDR3 length: 15 residues. One entry per CDR3 protein results from TCRdb running MiXCR on the RT-PCR reads. The table has a few hundred thousand distinct CDR3 sequences, around 13% seen once; the top ten hold more than 9.5%. This TCR was sampled from a man over 45 who received an inactivated influenza vaccine. The chain has TRBV6-1 and TRBJ1-5; no firm D call. The material was PBMCs from blood, obtained 11 to 12 days after vaccination. CDR3 amino acids: CASRMDQNSNQPQHF. The CDR3 coding sequence is TGTGCCAGCAGAATGGACCAAAATAGCAATCAGCCCCAGCATTTT.